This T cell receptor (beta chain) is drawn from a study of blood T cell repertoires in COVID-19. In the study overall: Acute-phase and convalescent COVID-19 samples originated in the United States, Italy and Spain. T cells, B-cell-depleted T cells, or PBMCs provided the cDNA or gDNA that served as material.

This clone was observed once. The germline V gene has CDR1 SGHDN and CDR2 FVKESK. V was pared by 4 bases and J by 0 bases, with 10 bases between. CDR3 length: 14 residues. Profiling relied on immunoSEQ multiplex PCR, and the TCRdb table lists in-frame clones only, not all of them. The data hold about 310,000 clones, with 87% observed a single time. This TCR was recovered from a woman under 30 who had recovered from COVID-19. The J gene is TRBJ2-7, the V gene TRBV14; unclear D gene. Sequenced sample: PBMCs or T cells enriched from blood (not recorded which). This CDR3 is CASSPFSTSYEQYF. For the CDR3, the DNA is TGTGCCAGCAGCCCCTTCAGTACCTCCTACGAGCAGTACTTC.